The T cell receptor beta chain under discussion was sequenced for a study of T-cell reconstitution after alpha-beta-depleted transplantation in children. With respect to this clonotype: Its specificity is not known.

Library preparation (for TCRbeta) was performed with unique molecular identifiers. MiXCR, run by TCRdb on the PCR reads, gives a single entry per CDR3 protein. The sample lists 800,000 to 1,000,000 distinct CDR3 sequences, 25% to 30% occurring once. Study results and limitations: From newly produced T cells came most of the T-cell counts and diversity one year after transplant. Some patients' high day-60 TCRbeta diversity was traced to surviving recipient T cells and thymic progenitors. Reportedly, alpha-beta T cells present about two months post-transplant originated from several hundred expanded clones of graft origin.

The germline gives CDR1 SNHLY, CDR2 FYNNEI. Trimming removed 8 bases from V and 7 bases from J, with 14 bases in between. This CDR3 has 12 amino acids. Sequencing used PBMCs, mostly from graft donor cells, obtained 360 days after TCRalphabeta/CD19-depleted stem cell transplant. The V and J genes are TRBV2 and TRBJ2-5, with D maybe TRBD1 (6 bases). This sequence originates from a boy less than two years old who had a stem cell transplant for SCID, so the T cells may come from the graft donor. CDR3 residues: CASRGGMGTQYF. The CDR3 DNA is TGTGCCAGCCGAGGGGGAATGGGGACCCAGTACTTC.